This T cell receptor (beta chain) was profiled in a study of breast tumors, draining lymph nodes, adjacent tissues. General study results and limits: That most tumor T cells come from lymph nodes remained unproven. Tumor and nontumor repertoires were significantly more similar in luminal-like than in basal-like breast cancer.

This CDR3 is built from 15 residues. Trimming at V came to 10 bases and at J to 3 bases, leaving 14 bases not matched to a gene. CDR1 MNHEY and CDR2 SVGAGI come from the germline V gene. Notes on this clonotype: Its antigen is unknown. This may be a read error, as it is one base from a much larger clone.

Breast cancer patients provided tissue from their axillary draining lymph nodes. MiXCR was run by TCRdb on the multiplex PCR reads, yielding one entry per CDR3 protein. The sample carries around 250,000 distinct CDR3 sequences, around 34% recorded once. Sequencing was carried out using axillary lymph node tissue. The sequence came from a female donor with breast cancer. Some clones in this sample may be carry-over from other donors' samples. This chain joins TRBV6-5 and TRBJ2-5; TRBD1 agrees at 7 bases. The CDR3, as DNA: TGTGCCATCAACCCGACAGGGCAGGGCGAAGAGACCCAGTACTTC. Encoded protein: CAINPTGQGEETQYF.